This TCR beta chain was observed in a study of PD-1 blockade in classical Hodgkin lymphoma. Overall study context: Intravenous nivolumab at 3 mg/kg was given to patients every 2 weeks. Study results and caveats: Only CD4+ TCR diversity, not CD8+, had risen significantly by C4D1. Newly diagnosed patients reportedly had lower baseline TCR diversity than healthy donors.

TCRdb keeps only in-frame clones here, not all; method: immunoSEQ multiplex PCR. Found here are nearly 55,000 clones, 81% of them singletons; the top ten hold less than 20%. Each of the patients experienced relapse following autologous stem cell transplantation, and their brentuximab vedotin exposure differed. This clone appeared once. Its target is not known. The source was peripheral blood mononuclear cells (PBMCs), collected at baseline. This receptor was identified in a human donor with classical Hodgkin lymphoma.

In nucleotides, the CDR3 is TGTGCCATCAGTGGACAGGTTTCGAGCACAGATACGCAGTATTTT. This translates into CAISGQVSSTDTQYF. The J gene is TRBJ2-3, the V gene TRBV10-3; perhaps TRBD1 as D (6 bases). Per the germline V gene, CDR1 is ENHRY and CDR2 is SYGVKD. The CDR3 runs to 15 residues. V was pared by 4 bases and J by 0 bases, with 11 bases between.